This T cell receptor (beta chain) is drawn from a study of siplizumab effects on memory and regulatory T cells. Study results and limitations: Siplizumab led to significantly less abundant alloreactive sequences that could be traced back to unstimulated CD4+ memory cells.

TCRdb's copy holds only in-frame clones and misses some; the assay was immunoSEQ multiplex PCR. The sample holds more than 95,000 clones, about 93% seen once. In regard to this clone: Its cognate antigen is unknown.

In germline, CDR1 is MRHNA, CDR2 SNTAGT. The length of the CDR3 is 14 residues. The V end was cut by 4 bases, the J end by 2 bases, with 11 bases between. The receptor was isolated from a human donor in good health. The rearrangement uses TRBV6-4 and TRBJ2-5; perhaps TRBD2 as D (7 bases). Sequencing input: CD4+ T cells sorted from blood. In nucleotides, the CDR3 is TGTGCCAGCAGTGGGCGGGGGCCTCAAGAGACCCAGTACTTC. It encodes CASSGRGPQETQYF.